Shown below are 22 T cell receptor beta chains from a single sample sequenced in a study of T cell responses to AZD1222 COVID-19 vaccine (dated by TCRdb to about 2021). According to the study, the label for this sample's time point signals: about 28 days (+/-7) after the second vaccine dose. The method behind the library was the immunoSEQ multiplex PCR assay. Imported from immuneACCESS, the table was reduced by TCRdb to in-frame sequences with V and J called. These copies leave out some clones; in studies compared against another copy, an unresolved V gene accounts for under half, and the cause of the remainder is not known. The sample profile shows more than 110,000 clones; 85% to 90% of them were found once. The top ten hold 2.5% to 3.5% of the sample. Sequences were derived from peripheral blood, sampled 28 days after the second AZD1222 dose. The source is an adult who received the AZD1222 COVID-19 vaccine.

The chain carries TRBV6-4 and TRBJ2-1; perhaps TRBD2 as D (7 bases). CDR1 and CDR2 from the germline V gene are MRHNA and SNTAGT. The CDR3 sequence is 12 residues long. The V and J ends lost 8 bases and 8 bases respectively, with 13 bases between them. The CDR3 loop reads CASVGGEDEQFF. Written as DNA, the CDR3 is TGTGCCAGCGTAGGGGGGGAGGATGAGCAGTTCTTC.

The rearrangement joins TRBV7-2 to TRBJ2-7, with TRBD1 identical over 12 bases. CDR3 length equals 15 residues. CDR1 is SGHTA and CDR2 is FQGNSA in the germline V gene. Trimming cost V 5 bases and J 7 bases; bases outside gene matches: 9. CDR3 DNA sequence: TGTGCCAGCAGCCCGGGACAGGGGGCACAAGGGGAGCAGTACTTC. This codes for CASSPGQGAQGEQYF.

The chain combines TRBV6-5 with TRBJ1-1; 9 nucleotides match TRBD1. After removal of 7 bases from V and 5 bases from J, the junction contained 8 bases not matched to a gene. This CDR3 has 14 residues. Germline V gene sequence: CDR1 MNHEY, CDR2 SVGAGI. Here the CDR3 DNA reads TGTGCCAGCAAAGGGGACAGGGAAAGAACTGAAGCTTTCTTT. Its translation is CASKGDRERTEAFF.

The chain couples TRBV28 to TRBJ1-1, with unresolved D. Trimming took 8 bases from V and 5 from J, leaving 9 bases between them. Per germline, CDR1 MDHEN and CDR2 SYDVKM. This CDR3 has 11 residues. In DNA, the CDR3 is TGTGCCAGCCGGATTCGAACTGAAGCTTTCTTT. Amino acids: CASRIRTEAFF.

The sample holds one count of this clone. This chain links TRBV29-1 with TRBJ1-5; unclear D gene. The CDR3 has 13 residues. V lost 4 bases, J lost 2 bases, and 9 bases lay in between. Germline-derived CDR1 and CDR2 are SQVTM and ANQGSEA. The CDR3 DNA sequence: TGCAGCGTTGGAGGGTTCCGCAATCAGCCCCAGCATTTT. As protein: CSVGGFRNQPQHF.

The chain has TRBV10-1 and TRBJ2-2, with TRBD2 matching over 11 bases. The CDR3 consists of 18 residues. Germline V CDR1 and CDR2: WNHNN, SYGVQD (reference sequence). Trimming cost V 0 bases and J 6 bases; bases outside gene matches: 9. CDR3 nucleotide sequence: TGCGCCAGCAGTGAGTCGGGCGGACTAGCGGGTACCCCCGGGGAGCTGTTTTTT. Residues: CASSESGGLAGTPGELFF.

The V call is TRBV3-1 (or the pseudogene TRBV3-2), the J call TRBJ1-2, with no clear D. In germline, CDR1 is LGHDT, CDR2 YNNKEL (reference sequence). The V end lost 6 bases, the J end lost 2 bases, and 10 bases lay between the germline ends. CDR3 length equals 13 residues. The CDR3 DNA sequence: TGTGCCAGCAGGCGAGGTCCAAACTATGGCTACACCTTC. Its translation: CASRRGPNYGYTF.

The V and J genes are TRBV9 and TRBJ1-2; TRBD1 is a possible D gene (6 bases). There are 13 residues in the CDR3. CDR1 SGDLS and CDR2 YYNGEE come from the germline V gene. V was shortened by 5 bases and J by 8 bases, with 16 bases between the two germline ends. CDR3 loop: CASSNRVVSGYTF. For the CDR3, the DNA is TGTGCCAGCAGTAACAGGGTCGTCTCCGGCTACACCTTC.

The gene calls are TRBV30 and TRBJ1-5, with a tentative D call TRBD1 (5 bases). V was clipped by 2 bases and J by 6 bases, with 11 bases between them. The CDR3 loop spans 13 amino acids. CDR1 is GTSNPN and CDR2 is SVGIG in the germline V gene (reference sequence). For the CDR3, the DNA is TGTGCCTGGAGTAGTACAGGCCGTCAGCCCCAGCATTTT. Translating gives CAWSSTGRQPQHF.

Only one count was recorded for this clone. The chain is built from TRBV10-3 and TRBJ2-3, with 10 bases identical to TRBD2. The CDR3 runs to 15 residues. Germline loops: CDR1 ENHRY, CDR2 SYGVKD. After removal of 3 bases from V and 5 bases from J, the junction contained 5 bases not matched to a gene. CDR3 sequence reads: CAISEEAGGRDTQYF. The CDR3 DNA reads as TGTGCCATCAGTGAAGAAGCGGGGGGGCGAGATACGCAGTATTTT.

This clone came up once. This sample also contains other DNA sequences that code for the same CDR3. J is TRBJ1-1 and V is TRBV28; D uncertain. Germline lookup yields CDR1 MDHEN and CDR2 SYDVKM. With 4 bases removed from V and 3 bases from J, the gap between germline ends came to 6 bases. The CDR3 loop spans 12 amino acids. This CDR3 is CASSSSYTEAFF. CDR3 sequence (DNA): TGTGCCAGCAGTTCAAGTTACACTGAAGCTTTCTTT.

This sequence joins TRBV21-1 and TRBJ1-1. TRBV21-1 is assigned pseudogene status. The CDR3 has 17 residues. CDR3 nucleotides: TGTGCCAGCAGCAAACATGTATCTAGGGACCAGAACACTGAAGCTTTCTTT. It yields the protein CASSKHVSRDQNTEAFF.

This chain joins TRBV27 and TRBJ1-2; D is unresolved. V was shortened by 7 bases and J by 7 bases, with 16 bases between the two germline ends. The CDR3 spans 13 residues. Germline CDR1 is MNHEY and CDR2 is SMNVEV (reference sequence). CDR3 region: CASTRNPAGGYTF. CDR3 nucleotides: TGTGCCAGCACAAGAAACCCCGCCGGTGGCTACACCTTC.

This sequence joins TRBV7-2 and TRBJ2-2; perhaps TRBD2 as D (5 bases). This CDR3 has 13 amino acids. Germline assignment: CDR1 SGHTA and CDR2 FQGNSA. Trimming took off 2 bases at V and 9 bases at J, with 10 bases between the two ends. The CDR3 protein is CASSLRGKRELFF. CDR3 nucleotide sequence: TGTGCCAGCAGCTTACGAGGGAAACGGGAGCTGTTTTTT.

The V gene is TRBV3-1 (or the pseudogene TRBV3-2), the J gene TRBJ2-1; TRBD2 aligns across 10 bases. The CDR3 runs 17 residues. V was pared by 0 bases and J by 6 bases, with 8 bases of the junction left unmatched. Germline V CDR1 and CDR2: LGHDT, YNNKEL (reference sequence). The CDR3 spells CASSQDHAIAGGNEQFF. In DNA form, the CDR3 reads TGTGCCAGCAGCCAAGATCACGCAATAGCGGGAGGCAATGAGCAGTTCTTC.

About this clone itself: Germline and junction disagree at one end, which may indicate a read error. The V gene is TRBV7-7, the J gene TRBJ2-7, with 8 bases lining up with TRBD2. Germline CDR1 reads SSHAT; CDR2 reads FNYEAQ (reference sequence). The CDR3 runs 13 residues. Written as DNA, the CDR3 is TGTGCTAGCAGCCCAGGGGCGGGGGGCGAGCAGTACTTC. It specifies CASSPGAGGEQYF.

CDR3 in amino acids: CASKARGLGWQPQHF. For the CDR3, the DNA is TGTGCCAGCAAGGCCCGGGGGCTAGGGTGGCAGCCCCAGCATTTT. This chain joins TRBV28 and TRBJ1-5, with D possibly being TRBD1 (6 bases). CDR3 size: 15 residues. V lost 7 bases, J lost 7 bases, and 20 bases lay in between. CDR1 and CDR2 (germline): MDHEN, SYDVKM.

V and J are TRBV6-5 and TRBJ2-5; possibly TRBD1 for D (6 bases). This CDR3 is built from 15 residues. Germline assignment: CDR1 MNHEY and CDR2 SVGAGI. Trimming pared 6 bases from V and 5 bases from J, leaving 19 bases between. The CDR3 DNA follows: TGTGCCAGCAGCTCCCCAGGGGAGTTGGGGGAGACCCAGTACTTC. It yields the protein CASSSPGELGETQYF.

The rearrangement uses TRBV21-1 and TRBJ2-2; the table's TRBD2 call for D was not verified on the DNA. TRBV21-1 constitutes a pseudogene. CDR3 length: 16 residues. CDR3 sequence reads: CASSKDEGTSIGELFF. The CDR3 DNA reads as TGTGCCAGCAGCAAGGACGAAGGGACTAGCATCGGGGAGCTGTTTTTT.

This chain joins TRBV2 and TRBJ1-6; 7 nucleotides match TRBD1. The junction had 5 bases not matched to a gene; V was cut back by 8 bases and J by 1 base. Germline-derived CDR1 and CDR2 are SNHLY and FYNNEI. The CDR3 runs to 15 residues. The CDR3 bases are TGTGCCAGCGGAGCACAGGGGTCCTATAATTCACCCCTCCACTTT. This encodes CASGAQGSYNSPLHF.

The rearrangement uses TRBV5-3 and TRBJ2-1; D could derive from TRBD1 or TRBD2 (5 bases each). TRBV5-3 qualifies as an ORF whose function is uncertain. This CDR3 has 12 residues. Trimming took off 10 bases at V and 4 bases at J, with 12 bases between the two ends. The CDR3 reads CAGGARYNEQFF. CDR3 in DNA: TGTGCCGGGGGAGCGAGATACAATGAGCAGTTCTTC.

The chain has TRBV10-3 and TRBJ2-4; D gene unclear. V lost 3 bases, J lost 1 base, and 7 bases lay in between. This CDR3 has 14 amino acids. CDR1 and CDR2 from the germline V gene are ENHRY and SYGVKD. The CDR3: CAISDWGAKNIQYF. DNA of the CDR3: TGTGCCATCAGTGATTGGGGTGCCAAAAACATTCAGTACTTC.